Here is one T cell receptor beta chain with its context. Following autologous stem cell transplantation, relapse occurred in every patient, and exposure to brentuximab vedotin varied. The entry originates in a study of PD-1 blockade in classical Hodgkin lymphoma. Profiling relied on immunoSEQ multiplex PCR, and the TCRdb table lists in-frame clones only, not all of them. This sample has tens of thousands of clones, with roughly nine tenths found just once. The CDR3 runs to 14 residues. After removal of 4 bases from V and 7 bases from J, the junction contained 10 bases not matched to a gene. CDR1 and CDR2 (germline): SGDLS, YYNGEE.

The rearrangement joins TRBV9 to TRBJ1-1; TRBD1 matches at 7 bases. The sequenced sample was peripheral blood mononuclear cells (PBMCs), obtained at baseline. The receptor was derived from a human donor with classical Hodgkin lymphoma. This CDR3 is CASSLDRSKIEAFF. The CDR3 coding sequence is TGTGCCAGCAGCCTGGACAGGAGCAAAATTGAAGCTTTCTTT.